Shown below are 23 T cell receptor beta chains from a single sample sequenced in a study of blood T cell repertoires in COVID-19 (TCRdb year 2020). Receptors were amplified or captured by the immunoSEQ multiplex PCR assay. TCRdb holds this immuneACCESS table with in-frame rearrangements only. Some clones are missing; in checked studies, unresolved V genes explain under half, and the rest has no known cause. The sample table records about 24,000 clones; 90% to 95% of these occur just once. The ten top clones hold roughly a third of the sample. Sequenced: peripheral blood. All receptors come from a man in his 70s with active COVID-19.

The V and J genes are TRBV6-5 and TRBJ2-3; 10 bases fit TRBD2. The germline gives CDR1 MNHEY, CDR2 SVGAGI. Unmatched junction bases numbered 3, after V lost 6 bases and J lost 3 bases. The CDR3 runs 14 residues. In nucleotides, the CDR3 is TGTGCCAGCAGGACAGCGGGGGGGACAGATACGCAGTATTTT. Its protein product is CASRTAGGTDTQYF.

J is TRBJ2-5 and V is TRBV4-1; D is unresolved. The CDR3 extends over 15 amino acids. V dropped 0 bases and J dropped 9 bases, with 17 bases sitting between them. The germline V gene has CDR1 MGHRA and CDR2 YSYEKL. For the CDR3, the DNA is TGCGCCAGCAGCCAAGAGCCACGGTCATTATTGGCCCAGTACTTC. Its translation is CASSQEPRSLLAQYF.

The gene calls are TRBV3-1 (or the pseudogene TRBV3-2) and TRBJ2-7, with 7 nucleotides matching TRBD2. The CDR3 has 14 amino acids. Per the germline V gene, CDR1 is LGHDT and CDR2 is YNNKEL (reference sequence). V lost 4 bases, J lost 2 bases, and 5 bases stayed unmatched. CDR3 nucleotides: TGTGCCAGCAGCCCCTGGGAGGGCACCTACGAGCAGTACTTC. Protein: CASSPWEGTYEQYF.

The rearrangement links TRBV2 to TRBJ2-3; the match to TRBD2 covers 8 bases. The CDR3 is 15 residues long. Germline CDR1 and CDR2: SNHLY and FYNNEI. V lost 7 bases to trimming and J lost 0 bases; unmatched junction nucleotides: 6. The CDR3 nucleotides are TGTGCCAGCAAGAGACGGGAGGGAAGCACAGATACGCAGTATTTT. Amino acids: CASKRREGSTDTQYF.

This chain uses TRBV7-2 with TRBJ1-3, with D possibly matching TRBD1 (6 bases). The CDR3 extends over 15 amino acids. V lost 4 bases to trimming and J lost 2 bases, with 12 bases between them. Germline CDR1 reads SGHTA; CDR2 reads FQGNSA. The CDR3 sequence: CASSSQRTAGNTIYF. DNA of the CDR3: TGTGCCAGCAGCTCCCAAAGGACAGCTGGAAACACCATATATTTT.

The chain carries TRBV7-2 and TRBJ2-5; D perhaps matches TRBD1 (6 bases). The V gene's germline CDR1 is SGHTA and CDR2 FQGNSA. CDR3 length: 14 amino acids. V gave up 5 bases and J gave up 5 bases, with 15 bases separating them. CDR3 coding DNA: TGTGCCAGCAGCCAAACAGGGTTTGCGGAGACCCAGTACTTC. It codes for CASSQTGFAETQYF. The full variable domain, its missing parts supplied by reference TRBV7-2 and TRBJ2-5, is GAGVSQSPSNKVTEKGKDVELRCDPISGHTALYWYRQSLGQGLEFLIYFQGNSAPDKSGLPSDRFSAERTGGSVSTLTIQRTQQEDSAVYLCASSQTGFAETQYFGPGTRLLVL.

The V call is TRBV7-9, the J call TRBJ1-1, with D unclear. Trimming took off 1 base at V and 1 base at J, with 4 bases between the two ends. The CDR3 is 13 amino acids. Germline V gene sequence: CDR1 SEHNR, CDR2 FQNEAQ (reference sequence). This CDR3 is CASSLVGNTEAFF. The CDR3 bases are TGTGCCAGCAGCTTAGTCGGGAACACTGAAGCTTTCTTT.

V is TRBV3-1 (or the pseudogene TRBV3-2) and J is TRBJ1-4, with D possibly TRBD1 on 5 matching bases. Per the germline V gene, CDR1 is LGHDT and CDR2 is YNNKEL (reference sequence). The CDR3 is 14 amino acids. V was shortened by 4 bases and J by 0 bases, with 6 bases between the two germline ends. DNA of the CDR3: TGTGCCAGCAGCCCCAGGGCAACTAATGAAAAACTGTTTTTT. Its protein is CASSPRATNEKLFF.

The chain carries TRBV24-1 and TRBJ2-1; 7 nucleotides line up with TRBD2. V lost 3 bases and J lost 0; bases outside the gene matches: 13. The germline CDR1 and CDR2 sequences are KGHDR and SFDVKD. The CDR3 covers 19 residues. The CDR3 is CATSDPRGGGSSSYNEQFF. CDR3 DNA: TGTGCCACCAGTGATCCCCGGGGCGGGGGATCCAGCTCCTACAATGAGCAGTTCTTC.

J is TRBJ1-5 and V is TRBV28; no firm D call. Trimming took 3 bases from V and 1 from J, leaving 16 bases between them. The CDR3 sequence is 17 residues long. The germline CDR1 and CDR2 sequences are MDHEN and SYDVKM. CDR3 coding DNA: TGTGCCAGCAGTTTTTTCGGGGAGGGTCTGAGCAATCAGCCCCAGCATTTT. Its protein product is CASSFFGEGLSNQPQHF.

J is TRBJ1-5 and V is TRBV11-2; 8 bases map to TRBD1. V lost 5 bases to trimming and J lost 0 bases; unmatched junction nucleotides: 9. Germline V gives CDR1 SGHAT, CDR2 FQNNGV. The CDR3 is made up of 17 amino acids. The CDR3 spells CASSAGTGRYSNQPQHF. The CDR3 bases are TGTGCCAGCAGCGCCGGGACAGGACGCTATAGCAATCAGCCCCAGCATTTT.

CDR3 sequence (DNA): TGTGCCAGCAGTTTTCCGGGACAGGGGTCCTACGAGCAGTACTTC. It specifies CASSFPGQGSYEQYF. This chain links TRBV4-2 with TRBJ2-7; 10 bases fit TRBD1. After removal of 6 bases from V and 1 base from J, the junction contained 6 bases not matched to a gene. The CDR3 is made up of 15 amino acids. Germline CDR1 reads LGHNA; CDR2 reads YNFKEQ.

The chain links TRBV7-6 to TRBJ2-7; a possible D gene is TRBD2 (6 bases). Trimming removed 5 bases from V and 0 bases from J, with 14 bases in between. This CDR3 has 15 residues. The germline gives CDR1 SGHVS, CDR2 FNYEAQ. CDR3 sequence (DNA): TGTGCCAGCAGCCTACCGGGAGACCGCTCCTACGAGCAGTACTTC. Its protein is CASSLPGDRSYEQYF.

The genes are TRBV12-5 and TRBJ2-7; the D is unclear. CDR3 length equals 13 residues. Germline V CDR1 and CDR2: LGHNT, FRNRAP. The V end lost 1 base, the J end lost 5 bases, and 9 bases lay between the germline ends. The CDR3: CASGLATSHEQYF. As DNA, the CDR3 is TGTGCTAGTGGTTTGGCCACATCCCACGAGCAGTACTTC.

This clone has a handful of counts. The chain uses TRBV4-1 and TRBJ1-5, with D perhaps TRBD1 (5 bases). The CDR3 consists of 15 residues. Germline V gene data show CDR1 as MGHRA and CDR2 as YSYEKL. V was pared by 1 base and J by 6 bases, with 13 bases between. The chain's CDR3 is CASSQGEQGGQPQHF. CDR3 bases: TGCGCCAGCAGCCAAGGGGAGCAGGGAGGTCAGCCCCAGCATTTT.

The CDR3 DNA is TGTGCCAGCAGCCACTCGCCTGATTTGAGCTCCTACAATGAGCAGTTCTTC. Amino acid sequence: CASSHSPDLSSYNEQFF. V gene TRBV3-1 (or the pseudogene TRBV3-2) combines with J gene TRBJ2-1; D remains ambiguous. Between the trimmed V and J ends, which lost 3 bases and 0 bases, there was a span of 15 bases. The V gene's germline CDR1 is LGHDT and CDR2 YNNKEL (reference sequence). This CDR3 contains 17 residues.

The CDR3 is CASSQVGQGAYNEQFF. CDR3 nucleotides: TGCGCCAGCAGCCAAGTTGGGCAGGGCGCCTACAATGAGCAGTTCTTC. The rearrangement joins TRBV4-1 to TRBJ2-1, with TRBD1 as a possible D gene (5 bases). Germline V lookup: CDR1 MGHRA, CDR2 YSYEKL. The length of the CDR3 is 16 residues. Trimming cost V 1 base and J 2 bases, with 12 bases left between them.

The count of this clone is one. The chain combines TRBV4-1 with TRBJ2-1, with 10 positions matching TRBD2. Germline V lookup: CDR1 MGHRA, CDR2 YSYEKL. The CDR3 spans 15 residues. Unmatched junction bases numbered 3, after V lost 4 bases and J lost 3 bases. CDR3 DNA: TGCGCCAGCAGCCCGAGCGGGAGGGTCTACAATGAGCAGTTCTTC. This gives the protein CASSPSGRVYNEQFF.

In DNA, the CDR3 is TGTGCCAGAGAGACGGAGTCCTACAATGAGCAGTTCTTC. It specifies CARETESYNEQFF. The gene calls are TRBV2 and TRBJ2-1, with unresolved D. Trimming left V 9 bases short and J 1 base short, with 10 bases between. The germline V gene encodes CDR1 SNHLY and CDR2 FYNNEI. The CDR3 length is 13 residues.

The J gene is TRBJ2-7, the V gene TRBV5-1, with 8 bases lining up with TRBD1. Per germline, CDR1 SGHRS and CDR2 YFSETQ. The J segment lost 6 bases and the V segment lost 4 bases, leaving 9 bases of the junction unmatched. The CDR3 has 14 residues. The CDR3 is CASSPGQETSEQYF. The CDR3, as DNA: TGCGCCAGCAGCCCGGGACAGGAGACTAGCGAGCAGTACTTC.

The rearrangement joins TRBV7-2 to TRBJ2-5; possible D gene TRBD2, 6 bases. In germline, CDR1 is SGHTA, CDR2 FQGNSA. There are 14 residues in the CDR3. The V and J ends lost 4 bases and 4 bases respectively, with 13 bases between them. The CDR3 DNA is TGTGCCAGCAGCTCCTCGGAGGGAGGAGAGACCCAGTACTTC. Translating it yields CASSSSEGGETQYF. Based on the CDR3 plus reference TRBV7-2 and TRBJ2-5, the full variable domain is GAGVSQSPSNKVTEKGKDVELRCDPISGHTALYWYRQSLGQGLEFLIYFQGNSAPDKSGLPSDRFSAERTGGSVSTLTIQRTQQEDSAVYLCASSSSEGGETQYFGPGTRLLVL.

This clone appeared once. The J gene is TRBJ2-2, the V gene TRBV7-2; D might be TRBD1 (6 bases). Germline V gene lookup returns CDR1 SGHTA and CDR2 FQGNSA. V was trimmed by 1 base and J by 5 bases, leaving 11 bases between them. This CDR3 spans 15 amino acids. In DNA, the CDR3 is TGTGCCAGCAGCTTAGACGTGAGGGGGACCGGGGAGCTGTTTTTT. This translates into CASSLDVRGTGELFF.

The chain couples TRBV30 to TRBJ1-2; the D gene is possibly TRBD1 (5 bases). The CDR3 contains 14 residues. CDR1 and CDR2 from the germline V gene are GTSNPN and SVGIG (reference sequence). The V end was cut by 8 bases, the J end by 8 bases, with 24 bases between. The CDR3 is CALGIGAGSGGYTF. CDR3 sequence (DNA): TGTGCCCTGGGGATAGGGGCGGGGTCGGGCGGCTACACCTTC.